Below, 18 T cell receptor beta chains from the same sample are listed, as sequenced in a study of blood T cell repertoires in COVID-19. Generated by immunoSEQ multiplex PCR, the TCRdb table keeps only in-frame clones and is missing some. The data hold about 220,000 clones, with approximately 90% observed a single time. Sequenced input: PBMCs or T cells enriched from blood (not recorded which). The receptor set was obtained from a woman aged 18-30 years in a cohort exposed to, infected with or recovered from COVID-19 (not recorded which).

CDR3 sequence reads: CATSDLAGTGDNEQFF. The CDR3 bases are TGTGCCACCAGTGATTTGGCCGGGACAGGGGACAATGAGCAGTTCTTC. V is TRBV24-1 and J is TRBJ2-1; TRBD1 matches at 10 bases. CDR3 length: 16 amino acids. Germline values: CDR1 KGHDR, CDR2 SFDVKD. Unmatched junction bases numbered 3, after V lost 0 bases and J lost 5 bases.

The chain combines TRBV3-1 (or the pseudogene TRBV3-2) with TRBJ2-2, with D uncertain. Germline V gene sequence: CDR1 LGHDT, CDR2 YNNKEL (reference sequence). The CDR3 is 15 residues long. Trimming stripped 1 base from V and 6 bases from J, with 12 bases between. CDR3 sequence reads: CASSQASSPPGELFF. The CDR3 DNA follows: TGTGCCAGCAGCCAAGCCTCGAGCCCACCCGGGGAGCTGTTTTTT.

The V gene is TRBV18, the J gene TRBJ2-5; TRBD1 might be the D (5 bases). CDR1 and CDR2 from the germline V gene are KGHSH and LQKENI. Trimming removed 0 bases from V and 3 bases from J, with 14 bases in between. The CDR3 covers 16 residues. In nucleotides, the CDR3 is TGTGCCAGCTCACCACCGTCCGGACGGACAAAAGAGACCCAGTACTTC. It codes for CASSPPSGRTKETQYF. Combining the CDR3 with reference TRBV18 and TRBJ2-5 gives the whole variable domain NAGVMQNPRHLVRRRGQEARLRCSPMKGHSHVYWYRQLPEEGLKFMVYLQKENIIDESGMPKERFSAEFPKEGPSILRIQQVVRGDSAAYFCASSPPSGRTKETQYFGPGTRLLVL.

V and J are TRBV9 and TRBJ1-3; 7 bases align to TRBD1. Per the germline V gene, CDR1 is SGDLS and CDR2 is YYNGEE. The CDR3 runs 15 residues. Trimming took 4 bases from V and 3 from J; bases not matched to a gene: 7. The CDR3 sequence: CASSPGTVRGNTIYF. The CDR3 nucleotides read TGTGCCAGCAGCCCCGGGACAGTCCGTGGAAACACCATATATTTT. The variable domain in full, with the rest retrieved from reference TRBV9 and TRBJ1-3, is DSGVTQTPKHLITATGQRVTLRCSPRSGDLSVYWYQQSLDQGLQFLIQYYNGEERAKGNILERFSAQQFPDLHSELNLSSLELGDSALYFCASSPGTVRGNTIYFGEGSWLTVV.

The chain combines TRBV19 with TRBJ1-4; TRBD1 aligns across 8 bases. Germline V gene data show CDR1 as LNHDA and CDR2 as SQIVND (reference sequence). This CDR3 has 14 amino acids. The V and J ends lost 3 bases and 8 bases, in that order; junction bases with no gene match: 5. The CDR3, as DNA: TGTGCCAGTAGTATGGGGACAGGCGGAGAAAAACTGTTTTTT. Protein sequence: CASSMGTGGEKLFF.

The rearrangement links TRBV28 to TRBJ2-5; 10 bases match TRBD2. In germline, CDR1 is MDHEN, CDR2 SYDVKM. The CDR3 loop spans 15 amino acids. J was trimmed by 5 bases and V by 4 bases; bases with no gene match: 7. The CDR3 region has the DNA TGTGCCAGCAGTTCCAGCGGGGGGGCCGTGGAGACCCAGTACTTC. This encodes CASSSSGGAVETQYF.

This sequence joins TRBV4-1 and TRBJ2-7; tentatively, D is TRBD2 (7 bases). CDR1 and CDR2 from the germline V gene are MGHRA and YSYEKL. The CDR3 is made up of 16 amino acids. V lost 3 bases, J lost 0 bases, and 15 bases lay in between. CDR3 sequence reads: CASSQGGRLNSYEQYF. CDR3 in DNA: TGCGCCAGCAGCCAGGGGGGGCGGTTAAACTCCTACGAGCAGTACTTC.

This sequence joins TRBV30 and TRBJ1-3, with TRBD1 as a possible D gene (5 bases). The V end lost 0 bases, the J end lost 4 bases, and 13 bases lay between the germline ends. CDR1 GTSNPN and CDR2 SVGIG come from the germline V gene (reference sequence). There are 15 residues in the CDR3. In nucleotides, the CDR3 is TGTGCCTGGAGTGTGCGTGGGGCGTGGGGAAACACCATATATTTT. Its protein is CAWSVRGAWGNTIYF.

V gene TRBV19 combines with J gene TRBJ2-3; D is unclear. The CDR3 sequence is 14 residues long. The germline CDR1 and CDR2 sequences are LNHDA and SQIVND (reference sequence). The V end lost 4 bases, the J end lost 4 bases, and 12 bases lay between the germline ends. CDR3: CASSTSGVADTQYF. In nucleotides, the CDR3 is TGTGCCAGTAGTACCTCGGGTGTGGCAGATACGCAGTATTTT.

The V call is TRBV6-4, the J call TRBJ2-1; TRBD2 aligns across 9 bases. The germline V gene has CDR1 MRHNA and CDR2 SNTAGT. The CDR3 consists of 15 residues. Trimming cost V 3 bases and J 8 bases; bases outside gene matches: 8. CDR3 nucleotides: TGTGCCAGCAGTGAAGGGGTAGCGGGGGAGGATGAGCAGTTCTTC. It yields the protein CASSEGVAGEDEQFF.

V usage is TRBV2 and J usage is TRBJ2-7, with D perhaps matching TRBD2 (5 bases). Between the trimmed V and J ends, which lost 6 bases and 3 bases, there was a span of 15 bases. In germline, CDR1 is SNHLY, CDR2 FYNNEI. This CDR3 comprises 14 residues. Here the CDR3 reads CASSLGNILYEQYF. CDR3 coding DNA: TGTGCCAGCAGCCTCGGGAACATCCTCTACGAGCAGTACTTC. Full variable domain (rest looked up from reference TRBV2 and TRBJ2-7): EPEVTQTPSHQVTQMGQEVILRCVPISNHLYFYWYRQILGQKVEFLVSFYNNEISEKSEIFDDQFSVERPDGSNFTLKIRSTKLEDSAMYFCASSLGNILYEQYFGPGTRLTVT.

The chain couples TRBV3-1 (or the pseudogene TRBV3-2) to TRBJ2-3; 9 bases are shared with TRBD2. Germline CDR1 reads LGHDT; CDR2 reads YNNKEL (reference sequence). This CDR3 is 15 amino acids long. V lost 5 bases, J lost 1 base, and 4 bases stayed unmatched. CDR3 coding DNA: TGTGCCAGCAGCGGGTGGACTAGCGGCACAGATACGCAGTATTTT. Protein sequence: CASSGWTSGTDTQYF.

The chain couples TRBV7-6 to TRBJ1-2; 8 bases are shared with TRBD1. Germline assignment: CDR1 SGHVS and CDR2 FNYEAQ. The CDR3 is 15 residues long. Trimming took 5 bases from V and 4 from J; bases not matched to a gene: 9. The CDR3 protein is CASSPTGRGPYGYTF. CDR3 nucleotide sequence: TGTGCCAGCAGCCCAACGGGCAGGGGGCCCTATGGCTACACCTTC.

V gene TRBV2 combines with J gene TRBJ1-6; tentatively, D is TRBD1 (6 bases). The V gene's germline CDR1 is SNHLY and CDR2 FYNNEI. The CDR3 length is 13 residues. V was pared by 7 bases and J by 6 bases, with 10 bases between. The CDR3 region has the DNA TGTGCCAGCACCGGGACACCTAATTCACCCCTCCACTTT. Its protein is CASTGTPNSPLHF.

This chain joins TRBV7-9 and TRBJ1-3, with D perhaps matching TRBD1 (5 bases). The CDR3 extends over 13 amino acids. The V end was cut by 0 bases, the J end by 8 bases, with 8 bases between. Germline CDR1 reads SEHNR; CDR2 reads FQNEAQ (reference sequence). CDR3 sequence: CASSLAGGDTIYF. The CDR3 DNA sequence: TGTGCCAGCAGCTTAGCGGGGGGAGACACCATATATTTT. Full variable domain (rest looked up from reference TRBV7-9 and TRBJ1-3): DTGVSQNPRHKITKRGQNVTFRCDPISEHNRLYWYRQTLGQGPEFLTYFQNEAQLEKSRLLSDRFSAERPKGSFSTLEIQRTEQGDSAMYLCASSLAGGDTIYFGEGSWLTVV.

The chain links TRBV11-2 to TRBJ2-1; 14 bases map to TRBD2. Germline V CDR1 and CDR2: SGHAT, FQNNGV. The CDR3 extends over 15 amino acids. The V gene end was trimmed by 3 bases and the J gene end by 6 bases; junction bases not matched to a gene: 1. The CDR3 nucleotides are TGTGCCAGCAGCTTCGGACTAGCGGGAGGCAATGAGCAGTTCTTC. Translation: CASSFGLAGGNEQFF. Full variable domain (rest looked up from reference TRBV11-2 and TRBJ2-1): EAGVAQSPRYKIIEKRQSVAFWCNPISGHATLYWYQQILGQGPKLLIQFQNNGVVDDSQLPKDRFSAERLKGVDSTLKIQPAKLEDSAVYLCASSFGLAGGNEQFFGPGTRLTVL.

The gene calls are TRBV6-4 and TRBJ1-2; TRBD1 agrees at 9 bases. Germline V lookup: CDR1 MRHNA, CDR2 SNTAGT. With V trimmed by 0 bases and J by 6 bases, 8 bases remained unmatched. CDR3 size: 16 residues. This CDR3 is CASSDSIGDRADGYTF. DNA for the CDR3: TGTGCCAGCAGTGACTCGATAGGGGACAGGGCAGATGGCTACACCTTC.

This clone showed up just once. The chain is built from TRBV24-1 and TRBJ2-1; tentative D call: TRBD2 (7 bases). Trimming left V 5 bases short and J 5 bases short, with 18 bases between. Germline V gene lookup returns CDR1 KGHDR and CDR2 SFDVKD. The CDR3 consists of 16 residues. The CDR3 bases are TGTGCCACCAGTGGGTGGGGCGGGGGCAAACACAATGAGCAGTTCTTC. It encodes CATSGWGGGKHNEQFF.